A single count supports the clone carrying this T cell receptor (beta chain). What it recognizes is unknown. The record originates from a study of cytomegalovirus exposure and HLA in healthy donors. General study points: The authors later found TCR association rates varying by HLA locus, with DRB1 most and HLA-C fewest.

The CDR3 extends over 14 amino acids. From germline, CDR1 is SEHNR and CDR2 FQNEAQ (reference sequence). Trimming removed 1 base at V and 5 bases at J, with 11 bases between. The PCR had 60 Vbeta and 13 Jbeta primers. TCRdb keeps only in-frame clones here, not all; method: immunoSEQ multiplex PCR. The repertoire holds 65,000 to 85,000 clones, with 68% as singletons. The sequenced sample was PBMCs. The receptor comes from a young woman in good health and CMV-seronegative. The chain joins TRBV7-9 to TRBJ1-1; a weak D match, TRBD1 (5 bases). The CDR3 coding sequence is TGTGCCAGCAGCTTAGTCCCAGGGTGGACTGAAGCTTTCTTT. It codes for CASSLVPGWTEAFF.